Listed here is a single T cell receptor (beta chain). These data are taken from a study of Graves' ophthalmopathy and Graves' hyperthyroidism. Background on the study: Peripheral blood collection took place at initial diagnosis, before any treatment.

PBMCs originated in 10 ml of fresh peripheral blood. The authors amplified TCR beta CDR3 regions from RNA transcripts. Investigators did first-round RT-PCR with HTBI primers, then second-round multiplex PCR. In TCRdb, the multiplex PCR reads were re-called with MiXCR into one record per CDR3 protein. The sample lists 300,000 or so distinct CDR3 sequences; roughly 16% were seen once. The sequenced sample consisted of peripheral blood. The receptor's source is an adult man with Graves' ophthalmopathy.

Here the CDR3 reads CSARTVGGTGYGYTF. CDR3 bases: TGCAGTGCTAGAACGGTTGGTGGGACAGGTTATGGCTACACCTTC. The rearrangement uses TRBV20-1 and TRBJ1-2; 8 bases are shared with TRBD1. The CDR3 consists of 15 residues. J lost 5 bases, V lost 2 bases, and 10 bases had no gene match. Germline V CDR1 and CDR2: DFQATT, SNEGSKA (reference sequence).